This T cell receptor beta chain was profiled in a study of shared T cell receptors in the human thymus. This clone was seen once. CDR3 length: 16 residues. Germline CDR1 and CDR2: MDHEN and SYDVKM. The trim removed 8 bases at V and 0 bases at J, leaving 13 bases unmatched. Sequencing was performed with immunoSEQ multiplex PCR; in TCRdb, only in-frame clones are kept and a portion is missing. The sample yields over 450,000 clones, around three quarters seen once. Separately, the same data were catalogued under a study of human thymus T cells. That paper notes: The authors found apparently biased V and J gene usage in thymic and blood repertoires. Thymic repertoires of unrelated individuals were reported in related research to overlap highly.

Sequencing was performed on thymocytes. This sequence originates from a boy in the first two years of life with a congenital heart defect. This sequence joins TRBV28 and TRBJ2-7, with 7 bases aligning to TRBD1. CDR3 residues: CASRRGGQSSSYEQYF. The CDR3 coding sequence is TGTGCCAGCCGCCGAGGGGGACAGTCCAGCTCCTACGAGCAGTACTTC.